The clone carrying this T cell receptor (beta chain) was seen ten or more times. The V and J ends lost 2 bases and 9 bases, in that order; junction bases with no gene match: 2. Germline V lookup: CDR1 SEHNR, CDR2 FQNEAQ (reference sequence). This CDR3 is 13 amino acids long. MiXCR, applied by TCRdb to the RT-PCR reads, yields one record per CDR3 protein. The table lists approximately 720,000 distinct CDR3 sequences, approximately 14% of them singletons. The V gene is TRBV7-9, the J gene TRBJ2-1; 9 nucleotides match TRBD1. The origin of this receptor is a female donor in good health, serving as a healthy control. Sequences were obtained from memory CD4+ T cells from blood. The DNA for the CDR3 is TGTGCCAGCAGCTTAAGGGACAGGGCTGAGCAGTTCTTC. As protein: CASSLRDRAEQFF. The variable domain in full, with the rest retrieved from reference TRBV7-9 and TRBJ2-1, is DTGVSQNPRHKITKRGQNVTFRCDPISEHNRLYWYRQTLGQGPEFLTYFQNEAQLEKSRLLSDRFSAERPKGSFSTLEIQRTEQGDSAMYLCASSLRDRAEQFFGPGTRLTVL.